This T cell receptor (beta chain) is from a study of OX40 agonist ivuxolimab in advanced cancers. Regarding the complete study: The costimulatory receptor OX40 (CD134) was targeted by ivuxolimab, a fully human IgG2 agonistic monoclonal antibody. Peripheral TCRbeta sequencing aimed to test whether ivuxolimab altered TCR sequence diversity and caused clonal T-cell expansion. The monotherapy dose-escalation portion (N of about 57 patients) of the phase I ivuxolimab trial is reported in the paper. Partial responses occurred in three dose-escalation patients, of whom one had hepatocellular carcinoma and two had cutaneous melanoma. In the dose-escalation cohort, 82.7% of patients were male, and the mean age was roughly 60 years, with a range of roughly 20 to 85. Among the roughly 52 dose-escalation patients, some 19 had hepatocellular carcinoma, roughly 15 melanoma, 9 renal cell carcinoma and 9 head and neck cancer. Intravenous ivuxolimab was administered to patients every 2 weeks at six dose levels: 0.01, 0.1, 0.3, 1.5, 3 and 10 mg/kg. Patients were allowed to have had prior anti-PD-1, anti-PD-L1 or anti-CTLA-4 therapy, and 30% to 40% of the dose-escalation patients had previously received checkpoint inhibitors.

Genomic DNA was extracted from sorted cells for sequencing of the TCRbeta CDR3 region. The immunoSEQ Assay was used for sequencing of TCRbeta CDR3 regions. TCRdb stores this immuneACCESS table with in-frame sequences only. Part of the clones is absent; in the studies checked, under half of the shortfall reflects unresolved V genes, and no reason is known for the rest. The sample contains 25,000 to 30,000 clones, 80% to 90% of them found a single time. The leading ten clones occupy about 15% of the sample. Taken from cysteine to phenylalanine, the CDR3 has 14 residues. The kept DNA is CDR3 alone, 42 bases in frame from the first base. CDR1 and CDR2 (GTSNPN, SVGIG) derive from the germline V gene (reference sequence). V is pared back by 1 base and J by 4 bases, with 14 bases lying between the germline termini. The trial excluded patients who had a history of autoimmune disease or were on systemic immunosuppression. Peripheral blood for TCR sequencing was collected from all dose cohorts at baseline, on cycle 4 day 1, and on cycle 7 day 1. The samples were drawn from a first-in-human, open-label, multicenter phase I dose-escalation trial of ivuxolimab. Adults with locally advanced or metastatic melanoma, renal cell carcinoma, hepatocellular carcinoma or head and neck squamous cell carcinoma were enrolled in the trial. CD4+ and CD8+ T cells were sorted separately from peripheral blood before TCR sequencing.

What the study reported, not specific to this receptor: At doses of 0.1 to 3.0 mg/kg, clonal expansion of both CD4+ and CD8+ blood T cells was observed from baseline to week 6. The antigen specificity of the clonally expanded peripheral T cells was not determined. In partial responders in the 0.1-3.0 mg/kg groups, normalized peripheral clonal expansion was found to be among the lowest, especially among CD8+ T cells. After ivuxolimab, expanded clones were on average more numerous among CD8+ T cells than among CD4+ T cells. Low levels of normalized T-cell clonal expansion were also seen in some nonresponding patients.

Of note for this clone: Its antigen is unknown. Within one base of it there is no much larger clone, and no base qualities were kept.

The rearrangement joined TRBV30 to TRBJ2-7; matching of 7 bases hints at TRBD2 as the D gene. The sample in question was CD4+ or CD8+ T cells sorted from blood, obtained in a trial of the OX40 agonist ivuxolimab. This TCR was recovered from an adult with an advanced solid tumor such as melanoma, head and neck, liver or kidney cancer. The CDR3 protein sequence reads: CAWSGGRGAYEQYF. The nucleotide sequence reads TGTGCCTGGAGTGGGGGGAGGGGGGCATACGAGCAGTACTTC.